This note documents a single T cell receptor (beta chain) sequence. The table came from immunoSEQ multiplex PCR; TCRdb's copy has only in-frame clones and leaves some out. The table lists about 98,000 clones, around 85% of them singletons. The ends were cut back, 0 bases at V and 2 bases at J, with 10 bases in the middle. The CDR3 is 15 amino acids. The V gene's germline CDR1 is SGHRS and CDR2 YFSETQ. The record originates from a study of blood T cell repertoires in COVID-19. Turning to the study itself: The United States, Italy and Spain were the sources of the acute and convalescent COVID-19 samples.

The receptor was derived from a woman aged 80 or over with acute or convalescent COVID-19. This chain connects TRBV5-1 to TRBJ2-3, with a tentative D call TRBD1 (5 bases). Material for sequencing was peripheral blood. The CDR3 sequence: CASSLEDSPTDTQYF. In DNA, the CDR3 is TGCGCCAGCAGCTTGGAAGACAGCCCCACAGATACGCAGTATTTT.